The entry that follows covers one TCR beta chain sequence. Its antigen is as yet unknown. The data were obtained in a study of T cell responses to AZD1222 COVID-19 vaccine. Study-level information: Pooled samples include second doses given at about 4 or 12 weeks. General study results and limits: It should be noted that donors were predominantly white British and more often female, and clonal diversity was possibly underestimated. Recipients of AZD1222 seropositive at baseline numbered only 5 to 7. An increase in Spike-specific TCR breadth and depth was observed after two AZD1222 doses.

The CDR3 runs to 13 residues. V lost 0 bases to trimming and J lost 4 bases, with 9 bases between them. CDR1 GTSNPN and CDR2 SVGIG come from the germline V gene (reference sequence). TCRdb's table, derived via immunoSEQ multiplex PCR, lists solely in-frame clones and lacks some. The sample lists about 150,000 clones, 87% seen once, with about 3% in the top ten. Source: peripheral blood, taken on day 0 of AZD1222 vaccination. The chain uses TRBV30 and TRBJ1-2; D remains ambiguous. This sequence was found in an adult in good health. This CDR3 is CAWSVGYSYGYTF. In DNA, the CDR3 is TGTGCCTGGAGTGTAGGCTATTCCTATGGCTACACCTTC.